This T cell receptor beta chain was captured by sequencing in a study of response to subunit inactivated influenza vaccine. Study-wide results and caveats: Researchers suggested that each seasonal influenza vaccination recruits few new T cells.

This clonotype has only a few counts. Its cognate antigen is unknown. TCRdb reprocessed the RT-PCR reads with MiXCR, giving one entry per CDR3 protein. The sample has around 520,000 distinct CDR3 sequences; roughly 12% are singletons. There are 16 residues in the CDR3. Germline CDR1 reads SGHRS; CDR2 reads YFSETQ. V lost 0 bases and J 9 bases, leaving 19 bases between the germline ends. Sequenced here: PBMCs from blood, sampled on the day of vaccination. This rearrangement joins TRBV5-1 to TRBJ2-1, with D uncertain. The receptor comes from a man in his forties or fifties who received an inactivated influenza vaccine. The CDR3: CASSLAESWSRTEQFF. The CDR3 DNA reads as TGCGCCAGCAGCTTGGCCGAGTCTTGGTCACGTACTGAGCAGTTCTTC.